Included here is one T cell receptor (beta chain) sequence, with context. CDR1 SGHAT and CDR2 FQNNGV come from the germline V gene. Trimming pared 5 bases from V and 9 bases from J, leaving 16 bases between. The CDR3 spans 13 residues. The data were obtained in a study of T-cell reconstitution after alpha-beta-depleted transplantation in children. During its preparation, the TCRbeta library received unique molecular identifiers. In TCRdb, the PCR reads were re-called with MiXCR into one record per CDR3 protein. Found here are 400,000 to 500,000 distinct CDR3 sequences, roughly 11% of them singletons; the top ten hold 4.5% to 6.5%.

Source: PBMCs from the stem cell graft donor, taken from the stem cell graft. The clonotype was recovered from a human donor who donated a stem cell graft to a child with acute myeloid leukemia. The chain combines TRBV11-2 with TRBJ2-5; possibly TRBD1 for D (6 bases). CDR3 loop: CASSIQGQGAQYF. CDR3 nucleotide sequence: TGTGCCAGCAGCATACAGGGCCAAGGGGCCCAGTACTTC.